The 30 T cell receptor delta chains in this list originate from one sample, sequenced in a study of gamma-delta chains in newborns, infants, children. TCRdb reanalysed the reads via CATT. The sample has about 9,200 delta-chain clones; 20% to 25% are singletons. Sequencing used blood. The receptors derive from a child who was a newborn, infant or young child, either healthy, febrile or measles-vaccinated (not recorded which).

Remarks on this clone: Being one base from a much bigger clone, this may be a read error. The chain's CDR3 is CACEALWDTDKLIF. The CDR3 coding sequence is TGTGCCTGTGAGGCACTGTGGGATACCGATAAACTCATCTTT. The rearrangement links TRDV2 to TRDJ1; tentative D call: TRDD3 (5 bases). The V gene lost 4 bases and the J gene lost 2 bases, with 13 bases spanning the gap. The CDR3 has 14 residues. The V gene's germline CDR1 is GEAIGNYY and CDR2 EKD.

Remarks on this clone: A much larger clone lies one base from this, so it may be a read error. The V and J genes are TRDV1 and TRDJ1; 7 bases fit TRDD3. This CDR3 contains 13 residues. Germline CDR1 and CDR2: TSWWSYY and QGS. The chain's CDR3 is CALGEMPRDTLIF. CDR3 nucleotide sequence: TGTGCTCTTGGGGAAATGCCTAGGGATACACTCATCTTT.

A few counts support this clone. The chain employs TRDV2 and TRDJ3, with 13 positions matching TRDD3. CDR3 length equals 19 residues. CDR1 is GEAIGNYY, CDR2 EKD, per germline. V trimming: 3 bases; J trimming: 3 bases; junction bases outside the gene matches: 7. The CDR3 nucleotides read TGTGCCTGTGACGCATTACTGGGGGATACGATCTGGGACACCCGACAGATGTTTTTC. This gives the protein CACDALLGDTIWDTRQMFF.

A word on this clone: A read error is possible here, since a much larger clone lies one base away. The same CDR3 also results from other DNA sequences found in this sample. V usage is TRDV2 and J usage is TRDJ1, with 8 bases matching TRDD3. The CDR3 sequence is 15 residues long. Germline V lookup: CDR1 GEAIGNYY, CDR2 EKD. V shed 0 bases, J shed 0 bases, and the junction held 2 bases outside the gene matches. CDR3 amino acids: CACDTLGGYTDKLIF. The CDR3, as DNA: TGTGCCTGTGACACCCTTGGGGGATACACCGATAAACTCATCTTT.

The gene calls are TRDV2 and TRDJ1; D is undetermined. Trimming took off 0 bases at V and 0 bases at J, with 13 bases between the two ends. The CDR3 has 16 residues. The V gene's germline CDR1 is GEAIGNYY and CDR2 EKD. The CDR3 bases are TGTGCCTGTGACACCGTGGCTGGAAGATACACCGATAAACTCATCTTT. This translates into CACDTVAGRYTDKLIF.

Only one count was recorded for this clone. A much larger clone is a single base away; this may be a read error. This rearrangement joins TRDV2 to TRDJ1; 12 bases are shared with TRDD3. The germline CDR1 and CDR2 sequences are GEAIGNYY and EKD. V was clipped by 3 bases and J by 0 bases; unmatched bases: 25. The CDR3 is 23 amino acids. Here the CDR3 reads CACDAVGSGTGGYPSEYTDKLIF. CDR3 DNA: TGTGCCTGTGACGCCGTAGGGTCCGGTACTGGGGGATACCCGTCTGAATACACCGATAAACTCATCTTT.

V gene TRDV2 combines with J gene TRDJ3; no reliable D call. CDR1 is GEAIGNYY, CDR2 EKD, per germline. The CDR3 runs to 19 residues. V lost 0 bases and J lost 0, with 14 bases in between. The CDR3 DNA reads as TGTGCCTGTGACACCGTCAGGACCAGTCGCTCCTGGGACACCCGACAGATGTTTTTC. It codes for CACDTVRTSRSWDTRQMFF.

The CDR3 protein is CACDTGSTGGYARTDKLIF. In DNA, the CDR3 is TGTGCCTGTGACACCGGTTCTACTGGGGGATACGCCCGTACCGATAAACTCATCTTT. The chain is built from TRDV2 and TRDJ1; 13 bases map to TRDD3. The CDR3 is 19 residues long. J gave up 2 bases and V 0 bases, and 11 bases lay outside the gene matches. The germline gives CDR1 GEAIGNYY, CDR2 EKD.

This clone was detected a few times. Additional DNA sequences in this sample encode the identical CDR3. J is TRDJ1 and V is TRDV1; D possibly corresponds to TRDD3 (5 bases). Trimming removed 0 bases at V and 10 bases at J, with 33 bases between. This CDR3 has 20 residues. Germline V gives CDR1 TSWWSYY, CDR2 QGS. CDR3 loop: CALGELPPRAGRVPWFRLIF. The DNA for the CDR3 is TGTGCTCTTGGGGAACTTCCCCCACGGGCGGGGAGGGTACCATGGTTCCGACTCATCTTT.

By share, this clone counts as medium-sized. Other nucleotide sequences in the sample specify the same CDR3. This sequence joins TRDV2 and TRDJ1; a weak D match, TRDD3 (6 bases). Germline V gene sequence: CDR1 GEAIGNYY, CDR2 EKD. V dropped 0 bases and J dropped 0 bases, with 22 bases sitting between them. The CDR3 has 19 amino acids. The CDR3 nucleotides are TGTGCCTGTGACACCTTAGGTCGGATGGGGGCTGAGTACACCGATAAACTCATCTTT. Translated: CACDTLGRMGAEYTDKLIF.

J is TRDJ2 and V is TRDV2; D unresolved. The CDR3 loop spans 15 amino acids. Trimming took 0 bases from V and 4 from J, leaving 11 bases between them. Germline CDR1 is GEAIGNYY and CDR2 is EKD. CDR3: CACDTVGAQTAQLFF. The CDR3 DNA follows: TGTGCCTGTGACACCGTAGGGGCCCAGACAGCACAACTCTTCTTT.

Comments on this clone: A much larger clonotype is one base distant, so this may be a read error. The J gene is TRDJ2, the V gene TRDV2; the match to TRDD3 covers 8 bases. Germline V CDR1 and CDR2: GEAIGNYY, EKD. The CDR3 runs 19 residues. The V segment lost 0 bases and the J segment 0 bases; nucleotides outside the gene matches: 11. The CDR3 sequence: CACDTVRTGGPTLTAQLFF. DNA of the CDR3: TGTGCCTGTGACACCGTTCGTACTGGGGGTCCTACTTTGACAGCACAACTCTTCTTT.

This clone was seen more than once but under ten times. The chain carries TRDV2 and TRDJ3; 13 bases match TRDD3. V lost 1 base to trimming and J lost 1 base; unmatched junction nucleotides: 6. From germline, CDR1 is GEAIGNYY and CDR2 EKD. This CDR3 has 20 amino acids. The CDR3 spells CACDTLGDTQGSWDTRQMFF. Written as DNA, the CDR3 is TGTGCCTGTGACACACTGGGGGATACGCAGGGGTCCTGGGACACCCGACAGATGTTTTTC.

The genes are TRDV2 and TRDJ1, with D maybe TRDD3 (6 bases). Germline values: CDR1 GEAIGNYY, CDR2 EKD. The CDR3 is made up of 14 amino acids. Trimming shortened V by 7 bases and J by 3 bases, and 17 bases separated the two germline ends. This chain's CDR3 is CAWDPILGADKLIF. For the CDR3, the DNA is TGTGCCTGGGACCCTATACTGGGAGCCGATAAACTCATCTTT.

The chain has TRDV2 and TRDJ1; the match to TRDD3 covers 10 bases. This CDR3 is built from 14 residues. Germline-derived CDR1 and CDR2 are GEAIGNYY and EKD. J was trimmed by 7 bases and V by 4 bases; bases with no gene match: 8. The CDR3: CACEDWGISGKLIF. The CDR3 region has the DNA TGTGCCTGTGAAGACTGGGGGATTTCCGGTAAACTCATCTTT.

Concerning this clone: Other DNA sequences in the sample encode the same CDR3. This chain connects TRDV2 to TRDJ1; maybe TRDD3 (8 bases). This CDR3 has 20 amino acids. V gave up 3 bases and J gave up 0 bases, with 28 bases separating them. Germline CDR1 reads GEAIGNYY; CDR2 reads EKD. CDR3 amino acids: CACDSLFPTEGDMHTDKLIF. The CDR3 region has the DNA TGTGCCTGTGACTCTTTATTTCCTACTGAGGGGGATATGCACACCGATAAACTCATCTTT.

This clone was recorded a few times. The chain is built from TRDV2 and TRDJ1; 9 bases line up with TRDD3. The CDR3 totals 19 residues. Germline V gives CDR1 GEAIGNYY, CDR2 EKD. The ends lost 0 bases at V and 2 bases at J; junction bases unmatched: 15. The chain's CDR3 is CACDTVLRFGDTETDKLIF. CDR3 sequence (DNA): TGTGCCTGTGACACCGTATTGAGGTTTGGGGATACGGAGACCGATAAACTCATCTTT.

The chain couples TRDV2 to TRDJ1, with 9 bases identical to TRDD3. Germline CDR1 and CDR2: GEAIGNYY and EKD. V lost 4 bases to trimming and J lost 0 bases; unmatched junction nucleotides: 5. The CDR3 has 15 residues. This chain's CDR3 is CACDPLGEYTDKLIF. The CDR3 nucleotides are TGTGCCTGTGATCCACTGGGGGAGTACACCGATAAACTCATCTTT.

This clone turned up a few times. The CDR3 protein is CASSSGSYRAGVGDKLIF. The CDR3 coding sequence is TGTGCCTCATCCTCTGGTTCCTACCGGGCTGGGGTTGGCGATAAACTCATCTTT. The chain joins TRDV3 to TRDJ1; D might be TRDD2 (7 bases). This CDR3 is built from 18 residues. With 4 bases removed from V and 4 bases from J, the gap between germline ends came to 31 bases. The germline V gene encodes CDR1 TVYSNPD and CDR2 GDNSRS (reference sequence).

The CDR3 spells CACDSVSTGGRTLTAQLFF. The CDR3 DNA reads TGTGCCTGTGACTCCGTTTCTACTGGGGGCCGGACTTTGACAGCACAACTCTTCTTT. The J gene is TRDJ2, the V gene TRDV2; TRDD3 matches 8 bases. Germline V gives CDR1 GEAIGNYY, CDR2 EKD. This CDR3 has 19 residues. J gave up 0 bases and V 3 bases, and 14 bases lay outside the gene matches.

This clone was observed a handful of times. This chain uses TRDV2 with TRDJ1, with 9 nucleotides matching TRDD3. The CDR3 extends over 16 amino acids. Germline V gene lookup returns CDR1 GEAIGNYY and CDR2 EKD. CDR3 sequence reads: CASSPLSGGSTDKLIF. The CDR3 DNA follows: TGTGCTTCGTCTCCTCTCTCTGGGGGATCAACCGATAAACTCATCTTT.

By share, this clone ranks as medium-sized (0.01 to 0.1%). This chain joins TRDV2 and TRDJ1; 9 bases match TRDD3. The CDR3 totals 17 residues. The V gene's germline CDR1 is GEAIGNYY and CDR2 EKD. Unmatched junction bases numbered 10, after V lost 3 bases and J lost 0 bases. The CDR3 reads CACDRPYWGKDTDKLIF. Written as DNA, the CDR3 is TGTGCCTGTGACCGACCTTACTGGGGGAAGGACACCGATAAACTCATCTTT.

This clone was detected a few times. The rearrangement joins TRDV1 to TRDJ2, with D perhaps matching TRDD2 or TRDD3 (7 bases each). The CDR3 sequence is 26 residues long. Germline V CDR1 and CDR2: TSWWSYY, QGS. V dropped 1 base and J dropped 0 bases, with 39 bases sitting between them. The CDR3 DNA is TGTGCTCTTGGGGAACGTGGTTCCTACTCATTTTTATACTGGGGATCTCCAAGGGCTTTGACAGCACAACTCTTCTTT. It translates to CALGERGSYSFLYWGSPRALTAQLFF.

The CDR3 nucleotides read TGTGCCTGTGACACCAGTACTGGGGGAGACCGTGACACCGATAAACTCATCTTT. Amino acids: CACDTSTGGDRDTDKLIF. This chain links TRDV2 with TRDJ1; 9 bases are shared with TRDD3. The germline V gene has CDR1 GEAIGNYY and CDR2 EKD. Trimming took 0 bases from V and 0 from J; bases not matched to a gene: 10. The length of the CDR3 is 18 residues.

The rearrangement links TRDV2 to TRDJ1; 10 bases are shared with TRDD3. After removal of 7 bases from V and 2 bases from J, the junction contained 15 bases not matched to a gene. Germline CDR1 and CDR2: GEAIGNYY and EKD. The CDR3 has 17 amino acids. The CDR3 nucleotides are TGTGCCTGCGACCTCCTGACTGGGGGATTTACGACCGATAAACTCATCTTT. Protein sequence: CACDLLTGGFTTDKLIF.

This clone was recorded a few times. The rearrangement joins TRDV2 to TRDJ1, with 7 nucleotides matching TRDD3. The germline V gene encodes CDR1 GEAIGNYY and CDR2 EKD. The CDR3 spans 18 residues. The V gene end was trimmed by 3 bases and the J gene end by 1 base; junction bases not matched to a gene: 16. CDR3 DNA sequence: TGTGCCTGTGACTCCTTGGTACTGGGGAGGGATCCCACCGATAAACTCATCTTT. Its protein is CACDSLVLGRDPTDKLIF.

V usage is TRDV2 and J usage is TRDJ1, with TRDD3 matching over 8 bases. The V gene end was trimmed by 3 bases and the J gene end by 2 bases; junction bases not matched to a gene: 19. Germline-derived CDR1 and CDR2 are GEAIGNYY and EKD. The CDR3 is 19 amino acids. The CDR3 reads CACDSVLGVHSKETDKLIF. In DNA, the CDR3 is TGTGCCTGTGACTCCGTACTGGGGGTCCACTCCAAAGAAACCGATAAACTCATCTTT.

The CDR3, as DNA: TGTGCCTGTGACACCGTTGGTCTCGCTGGGGGATCCACGTACACCGATAAACTCATCTTT. Protein product: CACDTVGLAGGSTYTDKLIF. The chain has TRDV2 and TRDJ1; 9 bases line up with TRDD3. The length of the CDR3 is 20 residues. CDR1 and CDR2 from the germline V gene are GEAIGNYY and EKD. The J segment lost 0 bases and the V segment lost 0 bases, leaving 16 bases of the junction unmatched.

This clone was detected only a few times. CDR3 protein: CACDGVPPLGDTLTDKLIF. Written as DNA, the CDR3 is TGTGCCTGTGATGGTGTGCCCCCACTGGGGGATACGCTGACCGATAAACTCATCTTT. This sequence joins TRDV2 and TRDJ1; 13 bases map to TRDD3. Germline-derived CDR1 and CDR2 are GEAIGNYY and EKD. The CDR3 spans 19 residues. V was clipped by 4 bases and J by 2 bases; unmatched bases: 15.

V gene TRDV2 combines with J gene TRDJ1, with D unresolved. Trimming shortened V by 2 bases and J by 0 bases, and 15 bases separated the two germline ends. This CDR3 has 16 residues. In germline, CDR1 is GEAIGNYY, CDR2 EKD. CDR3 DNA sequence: TGTGCCTGTGACAGCCTTACCACTGAGGACACCGATAAACTCATCTTT. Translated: CACDSLTTEDTDKLIF.